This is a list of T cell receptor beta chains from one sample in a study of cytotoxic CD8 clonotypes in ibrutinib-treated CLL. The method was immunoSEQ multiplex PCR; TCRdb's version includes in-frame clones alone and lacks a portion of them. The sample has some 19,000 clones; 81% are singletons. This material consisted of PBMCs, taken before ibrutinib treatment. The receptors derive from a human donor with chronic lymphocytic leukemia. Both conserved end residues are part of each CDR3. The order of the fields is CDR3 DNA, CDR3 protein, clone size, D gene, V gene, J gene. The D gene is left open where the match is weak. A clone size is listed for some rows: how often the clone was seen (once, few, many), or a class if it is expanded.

TGTGCCACCAGCAGAGATACCGGGGCTGAAGCTTTCTTT,CATSRDTGAEAFF,.,.,TRBV15,TRBJ1-1
TGTGCCAGCAGTGTTCAGGGGACCTACGAGCAGTACTTC,CASSVQGTYEQYF,.,.,TRBV2,TRBJ2-7
TGTGCCAGCAGTGAAGAACGGCCCGGGGAGCTGTTTTTT,CASSEERPGELFF,few,.,TRBV2,TRBJ2-2
TGTGCCAGCAGCCTCCCGGAGGGAAGCCAGTTCTTC,CASSLPEGSQFF,.,.,TRBV9,TRBJ2-1
TGTGCCAGCAGAGAAACAGGGAGGCTGTTTTTT,CASRETGRLFF,.,.,TRBV6-5,TRBJ2-2
TGTGCCAGCAGCGGGGAGACCGGGGAGCTGTTTTTT,CASSGETGELFF,.,.,TRBV7-9,TRBJ2-2
TGTGCCAGTAGGATGAACAGAGCTAACTATGGCTACACCTTC,CASRMNRANYGYTF,.,.,TRBV19,TRBJ1-2
TGTGCCAGCAGCCGCCAGGTCTGGGTTAGCGAGTACACCTTC,CASSRQVWVSEYTF,.,.,TRBV21-1,TRBJ1-2
TGTGCCAGCAGTGGCCCCACCGGGAGAACAGGCGGAAAACTGTTTTTT,CASSGPTGRTGGKLFF,few,.,TRBV25-1,TRBJ1-4
TGTGCCAGCAGAGTTTATAATTCACCCCTCCACTTT,CASRVYNSPLHF,.,.,TRBV27,TRBJ1-6
TGTGCCAGCAGCTTAGCGCGGACGACCCCTGAAGCTTTCTTT,CASSLARTTPEAFF,.,.,TRBV7-8,TRBJ1-1
TGTGCCAGTAGTATTTCTAGGGGCCAAGGAGAAAAACTGTTTTTT,CASSISRGQGEKLFF,.,.,TRBV19,TRBJ1-4
TGCGCCAGCAGTGATAAAGGGGGCGCCCCAAACACCGGGGAGCTGTTTTTT,CASSDKGGAPNTGELFF,.,TRBD1,TRBV10-2,TRBJ2-2
TGTGCCAGCAGTTACGAGGGGTCGGCACCCCTCCACTTT,CASSYEGSAPLHF,.,.,TRBV6-5,TRBJ1-6
TGTGCCAGCAGTAGCCCCTTCTACGAGCAGTACTTC,CASSSPFYEQYF,.,.,TRBV28,TRBJ2-7
TGTGCCAGCAGCTTAAAAAAACTAGCGGGGGTGCAAGAGACCCAGTACTTC,CASSLKKLAGVQETQYF,.,TRBD2,TRBV7-2,TRBJ2-5
TGTGCCAGAAGCCTACCCACGAACAACAGGGAAACTCAGCCCCAGCATTTT,CARSLPTNNRETQPQHF,.,.,TRBV7-5,TRBJ1-5
TGTGCCTGGAGTGCCATGGAGGTTACGCAGTATTTT,CAWSAMEVTQYF,.,.,TRBV30,TRBJ2-3
TGTGCCAGCAGCCCTTCGGCCAACGTCCTGACTTTC,CASSPSANVLTF,once,.,TRBV7-9,TRBJ2-6
TGCGCCAGCAGCTTGACAGGGGGACGGACCGGGGAGCTGTTTTTT,CASSLTGGRTGELFF,.,TRBD1,TRBV5-1,TRBJ2-2
TGTGCCAGCAGCTTAGGGACAGTGGGGACTGAAGCTTTCTTT,CASSLGTVGTEAFF,.,.,TRBV7-2,TRBJ1-1
TGTGCCAGCTCACGCGACAGGAATGAGCAGTTCTTC,CASSRDRNEQFF,.,.,TRBV18,TRBJ2-1
TGTGCCAGCAGTTACCTATCCTTGGGGTCTGGAAACACCATATATTTT,CASSYLSLGSGNTIYF,.,.,TRBV6-6,TRBJ1-3
TGTGCCAGTACCGCGGACGTAACATTCTCTGGAAACACCATATATTTT,CASTADVTFSGNTIYF,.,.,TRBV19,TRBJ1-3
TGTGCCAGCAGTCCGTCAGGGAATCAGCCCCAGCATTTT,CASSPSGNQPQHF,once,.,TRBV28,TRBJ1-5
TGCGCCAGCAGCCCACGGACAGGGGACGAAGCTTTCTTT,CASSPRTGDEAFF,.,TRBD1,TRBV4-3,TRBJ1-1
TGTGCCAGCAGCCCGGGCCCCCTTCGGGGTGAGCAGTTCTTC,CASSPGPLRGEQFF,.,.,TRBV11-3,TRBJ2-1
TGTGCCAGCAGCTTAGATGGCGGGGGGGGAGATACGCAGTATTTT,CASSLDGGGGDTQYF,.,TRBD2,TRBV11-2,TRBJ2-3
TGTGCCAGCAGCTTGGCCGGGGGGACTAACTATGGCTACACCTTC,CASSLAGGTNYGYTF,few,.,TRBV7-2,TRBJ1-2
TGTGCCAGTAGTTCGGGCTCTGGAAACACCATATATTTT,CASSSGSGNTIYF,.,.,TRBV19,TRBJ1-3
TGTGCCAGCAGTTACTCGCAACAATGGGTCTATGGCTACACCTTC,CASSYSQQWVYGYTF,.,.,TRBV6-5,TRBJ1-2
TGCGCCAGCAGCCAAGAGCGGACAGGCCTCATCTATGGCTACACCTTC,CASSQERTGLIYGYTF,.,TRBD1,TRBV4-3,TRBJ1-2
TGTGCCAGTAGGCGGACAGGGGCCTACGAGCAGTACTTC,CASRRTGAYEQYF,.,TRBD1,TRBV19,TRBJ2-7